The text below deals with one TCR beta chain. The sample belongs to a study of blood T cell repertoires in COVID-19. Study context: Some COVID-19 samples were acute and others convalescent; all came from the United States, Italy and Spain. Sample material is recorded as cDNA or gDNA derived from T cells, B-cell-depleted T cells, or PBMCs.

The CDR3 has 15 amino acids. J lost 1 base, V lost 3 bases, and 6 bases had no gene match. Per the germline V gene, CDR1 is LGHNA and CDR2 is YNFKEQ. As handled by the study authors: Counts of nucleated cells, estimated from reference gene primer amplification, were obtained. Method: immunoSEQ multiplex PCR; TCRdb's copy keeps in-frame clones and lacks some. That table gives V, J and clone size, and the DNA gave D and trimming. The table lists fewer than 85,000 clones, 87% of them singletons. This clonotype originated in a man aged 60 to 69 with acute or convalescent COVID-19. The genes are TRBV4-2 and TRBJ2-7; 7 nucleotides align to TRBD1. Sequencing input: peripheral blood. The CDR3: CASSQSRDRSYEQYF. The CDR3 DNA sequence: TGTGCCAGCAGCCAGTCCCGGGACAGATCCTACGAGCAGTACTTC.